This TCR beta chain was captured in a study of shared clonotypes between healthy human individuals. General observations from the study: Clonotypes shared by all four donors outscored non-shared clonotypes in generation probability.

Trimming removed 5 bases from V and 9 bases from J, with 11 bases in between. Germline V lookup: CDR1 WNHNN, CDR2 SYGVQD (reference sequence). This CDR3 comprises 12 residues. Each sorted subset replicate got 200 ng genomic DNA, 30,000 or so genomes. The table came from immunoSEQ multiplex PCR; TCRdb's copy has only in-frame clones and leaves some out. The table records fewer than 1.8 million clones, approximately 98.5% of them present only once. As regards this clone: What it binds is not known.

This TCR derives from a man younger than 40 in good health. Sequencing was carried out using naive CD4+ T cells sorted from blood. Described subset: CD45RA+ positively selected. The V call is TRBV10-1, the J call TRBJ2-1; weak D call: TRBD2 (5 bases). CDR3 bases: TGCGCCAGCAGTTCGGGGTCATCTGAGCAGTTCTTC. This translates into CASSSGSSEQFF.